This T cell receptor beta chain was retrieved from a study of graft-versus-host responses after intestinal transplantation. In the study overall: Multivisceral, liver-intestinal, or isolated intestinal transplants were received by the recipients. Anti-thymocyte globulin served as induction for all recipients, who then took tacrolimus and steroids for three to four years.

V gave up 3 bases and J gave up 8 bases, with 14 bases separating them. The CDR3 consists of 14 residues. Germline loops: CDR1 LNHDA, CDR2 SQIVND (reference sequence). The authors plated about 200,000 CFSE-labeled responder cells with about 200,000 irradiated, violet-dye-labeled stimulator cells. Sorting of proliferating CFSE-low CD3+CD4+ and CD3+CD8+ responders took place after the reaction. This clone was found a few times. The assay was immunoSEQ multiplex PCR, and TCRdb's table has in-frame clones only and misses some. The sample holds roughly 8,600 clones, less than 35% seen once. This rearrangement joins TRBV19 to TRBJ2-1; D remains ambiguous. This material consisted of alloreactive CD8+ T cells from a mixed lymphocyte reaction culture, taken before intestinal transplant. Subset of the sample: CFSE-low proliferating T cells sorted from approximately six-day pre-transplant mixed lymphocyte reaction (GvH or HvG direction). The source is a human patient who received an intestinal transplant. In nucleotides, the CDR3 is TGTGCCAGTAGTATGTCACTTCCAGGCTATGAGCAGTTCTTC. Protein product: CASSMSLPGYEQFF.